The 24 T cell receptor beta chains in this list originate from one sample, sequenced in a study. Data came from immunoSEQ multiplex PCR; TCRdb stores just in-frame clones and leaves some out. The table lists under 90,000 clones, 85% to 95% of them singletons. Source material: PBMCs. The receptors were sampled from a man between 35 and 55 years old with rheumatoid arthritis.

This clone was seen only once. The chain links TRBV2 to TRBJ1-2; D gene ambiguous. Trimming stripped 9 bases from V and 0 bases from J, with 26 bases between. The CDR3 loop spans 18 amino acids. The germline V gene has CDR1 SNHLY and CDR2 FYNNEI. The CDR3 region is CASTSRGVDGMANYGYTF. Here the CDR3 DNA reads TGTGCCAGTACGAGCCGGGGAGTAGACGGAATGGCTAACTATGGCTACACCTTC.

The V gene is TRBV5-1, the J gene TRBJ1-6; weak D call: TRBD1 (5 bases). Between the trimmed V and J ends, which lost 1 base and 6 bases, there was a span of 14 bases. Germline V gene sequence: CDR1 SGHRS, CDR2 YFSETQ. The CDR3 is 16 residues long. Written as DNA, the CDR3 is TGCGCCAGCAGCTTGCGGCCAGGGACCCCTAATTCACCCCTCCACTTT. Encoded protein: CASSLRPGTPNSPLHF.

J is TRBJ1-6 and V is TRBV14; tentative D call: TRBD1 (6 bases). Per the germline V gene, CDR1 is SGHDN and CDR2 is FVKESK. The CDR3 contains 17 residues. V lost 4 bases and J lost 10, with 23 bases in between. In nucleotides, the CDR3 is TGTGCCAGCAGCCCCCCCGGGCCAAAGGGGGGTAGGTCACCCCTCCACTTT. It yields the protein CASSPPGPKGGRSPLHF.

The rearrangement links TRBV3-1 (or the pseudogene TRBV3-2) to TRBJ1-1; no clear D gene. V was trimmed by 8 bases and J by 2 bases, leaving 15 bases between them. There are 14 residues in the CDR3. The V gene's germline CDR1 is LGHDT and CDR2 YNNKEL (reference sequence). The DNA for the CDR3 is TGTGCCAGCCGAAACAGCTTCATCAACACTGAAGCTTTCTTT. It codes for CASRNSFINTEAFF.

The chain joins TRBV5-1 to TRBJ1-2, with D perhaps matching TRBD1 (5 bases). This CDR3 has 14 amino acids. With 0 bases removed from V and 2 bases from J, the gap between germline ends came to 8 bases. Germline-derived CDR1 and CDR2 are SGHRS and YFSETQ. The CDR3 loop reads CASSLGQLNYGYTF. DNA for the CDR3: TGCGCCAGCAGCTTGGGACAGCTCAACTATGGCTACACCTTC. The full variable domain, in which reference TRBV5-1 and TRBJ1-2 provide the parts outside the CDR3, is KAGVTQTPRYLIKTRGQQVTLSCSPISGHRSVSWYQQTPGQGLQFLFEYFSETQRNKGNFPGRFSGRQFSNSRSEMNVSTLELGDSALYLCASSLGQLNYGYTFGSGTRLTVV.

V usage is TRBV15 and J usage is TRBJ2-1; the match to TRBD2 covers 8 bases. V lost 0 bases and J lost 9; bases outside the gene matches: 10. Per the germline V gene, CDR1 is LNHNV and CDR2 is YYDKDF (reference sequence). This CDR3 has 16 residues. The CDR3 bases are TGTGCCACCAGCAGAGATTACGCGGGGGGCCATGGTGAGCAGTTCTTC. Translation gives CATSRDYAGGHGEQFF.

V gene TRBV4-1 combines with J gene TRBJ2-2, with 10 bases that match TRBD1. Losses at the gene ends were 4 bases for V and 7 bases for J; bases not matched to a gene: 12. Germline CDR1 is MGHRA and CDR2 is YSYEKL. This CDR3 is built from 17 residues. In nucleotides, the CDR3 is TGCGCCAGCAGCCGTCCGGGACAGGGGTCCCAGGGCGGGGAGCTGTTTTTT. Amino acid sequence: CASSRPGQGSQGGELFF.

The chain uses TRBV6-4 and TRBJ1-2; D not resolved. The CDR3 has 13 amino acids. V was clipped by 4 bases and J by 0 bases, with 6 bases between them. Germline V gene sequence: CDR1 MRHNA, CDR2 SNTAGT. This CDR3 reads CASSVGANYGYTF. DNA for the CDR3: TGTGCCAGCAGTGTTGGAGCTAACTATGGCTACACCTTC.

This clone occurred once. V and J are TRBV25-1 and TRBJ2-3; D is undetermined. The CDR3 covers 14 residues. V gave up 3 bases and J gave up 1 base, with 8 bases separating them. CDR1 is MGHDK, CDR2 SYGVNS, per germline. This CDR3 reads CASSDIGRTDTQYF. CDR3 in DNA: TGTGCCAGCAGTGATATAGGTCGCACAGATACGCAGTATTTT.

The V and J genes are TRBV6-5 and TRBJ2-7; perhaps TRBD1 as D (6 bases). The CDR3 is made up of 14 amino acids. Looked up from germline, CDR1 is MNHEY and CDR2 is SVGAGI. Trimming stripped 0 bases from V and 4 bases from J, with 10 bases between. CDR3 residues: CASSYSQGLYEQYF. CDR3 sequence (DNA): TGTGCCAGCAGTTACTCCCAGGGGCTATACGAGCAGTACTTC.

The chain couples TRBV9 to TRBJ1-2; TRBD1 agrees at 11 bases. V dropped 4 bases and J dropped 8; count of bases not matched to a gene: 13. Per germline, CDR1 SGDLS and CDR2 YYNGEE. The CDR3 extends over 16 amino acids. CDR3 loop: CASSPRTGGDSGGYTF. CDR3 in DNA: TGTGCCAGCAGCCCCAGGACAGGGGGCGATTCGGGAGGCTACACCTTC.

The chain has TRBV11-2 and TRBJ2-7, with 7 bases identical to TRBD2. Germline CDR1 is SGHAT and CDR2 is FQNNGV. Trimming removed 1 base from V and 6 bases from J; junction bases left unmatched: 0. CDR3 size: 12 residues. The CDR3 coding sequence is TGTGCCAGCAGCTTAGGGGGGGGCGAGCAGTACTTC. Protein product: CASSLGGGEQYF.

CDR3 residues: CSASGGQTNTGELFF. Written as DNA, the CDR3 is TGCAGTGCTAGTGGGGGTCAGACGAACACCGGGGAGCTGTTTTTT. This chain uses TRBV20-1 with TRBJ2-2; D is tentatively TRBD1 or TRBD2 (5 bases each). The germline V gene has CDR1 DFQATT and CDR2 SNEGSKA (reference sequence). CDR3 length equals 15 residues. V shed 3 bases and J shed 0 bases, with 11 bases lying between them.

The genes are TRBV5-6 and TRBJ1-2; D unresolved. This CDR3 comprises 15 residues. CDR1 is SGHDT, CDR2 YYEEEE, per germline. V was shortened by 2 bases and J by 4 bases, with 15 bases between the two germline ends. This chain's CDR3 is CASSFVGIPFYGYTF. CDR3 nucleotide sequence: TGTGCCAGCAGCTTTGTAGGGATACCTTTCTATGGCTACACCTTC.

V gene TRBV7-8 combines with J gene TRBJ2-1; D may be TRBD2 (5 bases). Trimming took off 1 base at V and 6 bases at J, with 7 bases between the two ends. The CDR3 spans 13 residues. The germline V gene encodes CDR1 SGHVS and CDR2 FQNEAQ. CDR3 coding DNA: TGTGCCAGCAGCTTAGGCCTAGCCAATGAGCAGTTCTTC. It codes for CASSLGLANEQFF. Complete variable domain (other parts from reference TRBV7-8 and TRBJ2-1): GAGVSQSPRYKVAKRGQDVALRCDPISGHVSLFWYQQALGQGPEFLTYFQNEAQLDKSGLPSDRFFAERPEGSVSTLKIQRTQQEDSAVYLCASSLGLANEQFFGPGTRLTVL.

The gene calls are TRBV7-3 and TRBJ2-1, with D hard to call. Germline lookup yields CDR1 SGHTA and CDR2 FQGTGA. This CDR3 has 15 residues. The V end lost 3 bases, the J end lost 5 bases, and 14 bases lay between the germline ends. The CDR3 DNA reads TGTGCCAGCAGCTTTCGGTCCTCTACAAACAATGAGCAGTTCTTC. Translation gives CASSFRSSTNNEQFF.

The chain is built from TRBV24-1 and TRBJ2-2; 8 bases map to TRBD1. This CDR3 spans 16 amino acids. Trimming cost V 4 bases and J 4 bases; bases outside gene matches: 7. The germline gives CDR1 KGHDR, CDR2 SFDVKD. The CDR3 DNA follows: TGTGCCACCAGTGACGCTGGACAGGGTGGCACCGGGGAGCTGTTTTTT. This translates into CATSDAGQGGTGELFF.

V gene TRBV5-4 combines with J gene TRBJ1-1; 8 nucleotides align to TRBD1. This CDR3 region has 15 residues. CDR1 is SGHNT and CDR2 is YYREEE in the germline V gene (reference sequence). With 4 bases clipped from V and 3 bases from J, the junction kept 8 bases outside the gene matches. The CDR3 loop is CASSQPDRGDTEAFF. CDR3 nucleotide sequence: TGTGCCAGCAGCCAACCCGACAGGGGCGACACTGAAGCTTTCTTT.

Written as DNA, the CDR3 is TGTGCCACCGGAGTTGTCTATGAGCAGTTCTTC. Protein product: CATGVVYEQFF. This sequence joins TRBV24-1 and TRBJ2-1; no clear D. Trimming shortened V by 9 bases and J by 8 bases, and 10 bases separated the two germline ends. This CDR3 has 11 amino acids. Germline V gives CDR1 KGHDR, CDR2 SFDVKD.

The chain is built from TRBV25-1 and TRBJ2-2, with a weak D call TRBD1 (5 bases). In germline, CDR1 is MGHDK, CDR2 SYGVNS. The CDR3 is 14 amino acids. V lost 5 bases and J 2 bases, leaving 9 bases between the germline ends. The CDR3 region is CASSSQGNTGELFF. The CDR3 DNA reads TGTGCCAGCAGTAGCCAGGGAAACACCGGGGAGCTGTTTTTT.

The rearrangement joins TRBV20-1 to TRBJ1-2; D gene uncertain. The CDR3 is made up of 15 amino acids. V was cut by 3 bases and J by 0 bases, with 14 bases left in between. Germline V gene data show CDR1 as DFQATT and CDR2 as SNEGSKA (reference sequence). The CDR3 DNA is TGCAGTGCTAGTTCGTGGAACGGAGCTAACTATGGCTACACCTTC. Protein product: CSASSWNGANYGYTF.

This clone was seen only once. This sequence joins TRBV7-9 and TRBJ1-1; the D is unclear. This CDR3 has 13 residues. Germline V gene lookup returns CDR1 SEHNR and CDR2 FQNEAQ (reference sequence). V lost 2 bases, J lost 0 bases, and 4 bases lay in between. CDR3 region: CASSLLMNTEAFF. The CDR3 DNA follows: TGTGCCAGCAGCTTACTCATGAACACTGAAGCTTTCTTT.

The chain couples TRBV11-3 to TRBJ2-7; 9 nucleotides match TRBD1. The CDR3 has 15 residues. CDR1 is SGHNT, CDR2 YENEEA, per germline. The J segment lost 1 base and the V segment lost 5 bases, leaving 6 bases of the junction unmatched. In DNA, the CDR3 is TGTGCCAGCAGCCAAGGACAGGGGCAGTCCTACGAGCAGTACTTC. Translated, it gives CASSQGQGQSYEQYF.

The genes are TRBV19 and TRBJ2-1; TRBD2 matches 12 bases. This CDR3 has 19 amino acids. J was trimmed by 12 bases and V by 5 bases; bases with no gene match: 23. The germline CDR1 and CDR2 sequences are LNHDA and SQIVND (reference sequence). For the CDR3, the DNA is TGTGCCAGTAGTGCCATACCGGGACTAGCGGGCTACTCATGGGAAAGGCAGTTCTTC. Its protein product is CASSAIPGLAGYSWERQFF.